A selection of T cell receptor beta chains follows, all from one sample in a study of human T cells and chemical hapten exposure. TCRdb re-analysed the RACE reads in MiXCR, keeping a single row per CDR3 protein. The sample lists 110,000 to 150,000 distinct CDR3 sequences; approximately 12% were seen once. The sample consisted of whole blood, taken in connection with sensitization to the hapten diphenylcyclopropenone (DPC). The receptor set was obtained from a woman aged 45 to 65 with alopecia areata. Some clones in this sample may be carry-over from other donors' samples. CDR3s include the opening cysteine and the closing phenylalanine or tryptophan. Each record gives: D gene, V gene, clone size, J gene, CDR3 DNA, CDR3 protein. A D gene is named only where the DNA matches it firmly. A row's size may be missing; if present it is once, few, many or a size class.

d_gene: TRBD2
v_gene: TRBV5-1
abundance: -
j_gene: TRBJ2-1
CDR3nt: TGCGCCAGCAGCGACGGCGTTAGCGGGAGGGGTAGAAATGAGCAGTTCTTC
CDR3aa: CASSDGVSGRGRNEQFF

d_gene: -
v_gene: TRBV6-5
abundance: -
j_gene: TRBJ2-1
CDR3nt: TGTGCCAGCAGGGGGACTGGGCGCAGTGAGCAGTTCTTC
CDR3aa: CASRGTGRSEQFF

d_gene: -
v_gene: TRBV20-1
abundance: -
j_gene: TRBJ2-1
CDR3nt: TGCAGTGCTACGATGAGCAATGAGCAGTTCTTC
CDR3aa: CSATMSNEQFF

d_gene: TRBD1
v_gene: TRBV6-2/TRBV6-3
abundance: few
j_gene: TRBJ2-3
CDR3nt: TGTGCCAGCAGCCGGGACAGAACAGATACGCAGTATTTT
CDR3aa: CASSRDRTDTQYF

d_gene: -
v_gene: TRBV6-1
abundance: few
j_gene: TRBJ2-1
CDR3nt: TGTGCCAGCAGTGAACCCGGTTACACCTACAATGAGCAGTTCTTC
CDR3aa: CASSEPGYTYNEQFF

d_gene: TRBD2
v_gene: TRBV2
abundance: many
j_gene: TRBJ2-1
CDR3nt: TGTGCCAGCAGTCGATTAGCGGGAGGGGCTGAGCAGTTCTTC
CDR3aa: CASSRLAGGAEQFF

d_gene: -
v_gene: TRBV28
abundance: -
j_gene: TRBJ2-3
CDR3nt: TGTGCCAGCAGTTTACTCAGGTTTGATGGCACAGATACGCAGTATTTT
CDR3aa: CASSLLRFDGTDTQYF

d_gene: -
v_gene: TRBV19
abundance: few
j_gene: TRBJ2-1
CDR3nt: TGTGCCAGTGGGCTAACGGCCTCCTACAATGAGCAGTTCTTC
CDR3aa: CASGLTASYNEQFF

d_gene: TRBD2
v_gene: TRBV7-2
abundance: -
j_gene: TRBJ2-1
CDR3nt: TGTGCCAGCAGCCCGCGGGACTATTACAATGAGCAGTTCTTC
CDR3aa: CASSPRDYYNEQFF

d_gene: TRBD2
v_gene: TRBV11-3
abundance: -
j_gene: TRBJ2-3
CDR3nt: TGTGCCAGCAGCCGGAATCGGGGGGCAGATACGCAGTATTTT
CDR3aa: CASSRNRGADTQYF

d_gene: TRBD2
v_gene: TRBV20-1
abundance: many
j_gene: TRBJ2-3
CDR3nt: TGCAGTGCACTGACTAGCGGGAGGGCAGATACGCAGTATTTT
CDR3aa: CSALTSGRADTQYF

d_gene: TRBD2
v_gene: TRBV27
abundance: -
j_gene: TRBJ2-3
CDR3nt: TGTGCCAGCAGGGGAGGGACTAGCGGGAGCACAGATACGCAGTATTTT
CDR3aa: CASRGGTSGSTDTQYF

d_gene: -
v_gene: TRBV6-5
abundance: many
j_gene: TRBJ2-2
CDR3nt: TGTGCCAGCACCCACACCGGGGAGCTGTTTTTT
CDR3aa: CASTHTGELFF

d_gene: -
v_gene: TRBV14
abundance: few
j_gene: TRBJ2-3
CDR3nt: TGTGCCAGCAGCGACGATCCACCCGGGCCCAGGATAGGTGGCGATACGCAGTATTTT
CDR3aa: CASSDDPPGPRIGGDTQYF

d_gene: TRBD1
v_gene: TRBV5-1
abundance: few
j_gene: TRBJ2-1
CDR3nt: TGCGCCAGCAGCTTGACAGGGGAGAATGAGCAGTTCTTC
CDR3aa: CASSLTGENEQFF

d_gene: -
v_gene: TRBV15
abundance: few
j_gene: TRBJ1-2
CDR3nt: TGTGCCACCAGCAGAGATCACAGGACCACTGAAAACTATGGCTACACCTTC
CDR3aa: CATSRDHRTTENYGYTF

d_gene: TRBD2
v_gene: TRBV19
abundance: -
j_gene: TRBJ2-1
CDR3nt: TGTGCCAGTACCCGCGGGGGGGCGTACAATGAGCAGTTCTTC
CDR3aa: CASTRGGAYNEQFF

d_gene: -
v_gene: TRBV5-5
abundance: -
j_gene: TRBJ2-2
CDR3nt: TGTGCCAGCAGCTTGATTCTCACCGGGGAGCTGTTTTTT
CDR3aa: CASSLILTGELFF

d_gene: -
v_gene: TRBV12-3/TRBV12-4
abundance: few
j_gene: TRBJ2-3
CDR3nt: TGTGCCAGCACCAGGAGGAGTGGGGCCACAGATACGCAGTATTTT
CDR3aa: CASTRRSGATDTQYF

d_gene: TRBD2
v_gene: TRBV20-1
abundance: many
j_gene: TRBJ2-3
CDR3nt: TGCAGTGCTAGAGATCCTAGCGGGTGGGGCACAGATACGCAGTATTTT
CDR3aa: CSARDPSGWGTDTQYF

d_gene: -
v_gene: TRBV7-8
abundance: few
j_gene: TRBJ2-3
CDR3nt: TGTGCCAGCAGGTCGGGACGGAGCACAGATACGCAGTATTTT
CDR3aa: CASRSGRSTDTQYF

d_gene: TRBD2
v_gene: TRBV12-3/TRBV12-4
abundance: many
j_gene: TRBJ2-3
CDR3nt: TGTGCCAGCAGTTACTTCCTTGGCGGGAGGGCGACAGATACGCAGTATTTT
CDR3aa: CASSYFLGGRATDTQYF

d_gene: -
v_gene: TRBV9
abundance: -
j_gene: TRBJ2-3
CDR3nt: TGTGCCAGCAGCGTAGTGGCAGATACGCAGTATTTT
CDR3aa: CASSVVADTQYF

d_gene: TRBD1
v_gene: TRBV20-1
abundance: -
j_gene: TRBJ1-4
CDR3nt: TGCAGTTCCCACAGGGGTAATGAAAAACTGTTTTTT
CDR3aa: CSSHRGNEKLFF

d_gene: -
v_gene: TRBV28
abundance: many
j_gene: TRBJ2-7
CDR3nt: TGTGCCAGCAGTATCAGACTATTTACCAACTACGAGCAGTACTTC
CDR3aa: CASSIRLFTNYEQYF

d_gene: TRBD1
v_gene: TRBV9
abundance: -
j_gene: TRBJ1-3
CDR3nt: TGTGCCAGCAGCGCAAGACAGGGAGCACCTGGAAACACCATATATTTT
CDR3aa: CASSARQGAPGNTIYF

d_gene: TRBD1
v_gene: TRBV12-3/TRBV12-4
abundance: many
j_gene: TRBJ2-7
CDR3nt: TGTGCCAGCAGTTTGGCCACAGGGGGCACACGGTCCGAGCAGTACTTC
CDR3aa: CASSLATGGTRSEQYF

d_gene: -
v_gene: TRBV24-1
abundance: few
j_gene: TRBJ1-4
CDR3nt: TGTGCCACCAGTGATGGGGCCGGACTGTTTTTT
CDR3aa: CATSDGAGLFF

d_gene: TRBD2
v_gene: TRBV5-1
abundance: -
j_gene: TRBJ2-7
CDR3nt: TGCGCCAGCAGCTCTGGACTAGCGGGAACCTACGAGCAGTACTTC
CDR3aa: CASSSGLAGTYEQYF

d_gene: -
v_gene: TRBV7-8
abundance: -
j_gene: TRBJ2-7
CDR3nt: TGTGCCAGCAGCTTAGCCGGACAGACCTACGAGCAGTACTTC
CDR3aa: CASSLAGQTYEQYF

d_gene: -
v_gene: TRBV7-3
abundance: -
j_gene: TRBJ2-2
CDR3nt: TGTGCCAGCAGCTTAGGAGGAGGGCCTACCGGGGAGCTGTTTTTT
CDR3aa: CASSLGGGPTGELFF

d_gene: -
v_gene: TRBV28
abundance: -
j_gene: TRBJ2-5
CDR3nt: TGTGCCAGCAGTTTGCCGACCGGGGTCGCAGAGACCCAGTACTTC
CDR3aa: CASSLPTGVAETQYF

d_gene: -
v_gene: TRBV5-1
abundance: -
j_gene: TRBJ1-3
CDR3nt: TGCGCCAGCAGCTTGGGGACGCCGCCCGGAAACACCATATATTTT
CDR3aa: CASSLGTPPGNTIYF

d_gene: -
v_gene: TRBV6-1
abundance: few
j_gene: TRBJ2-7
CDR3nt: TGTGCCAGCAGCAAATCAGGAGGGACAGCTCGCGAGCAGTACTTC
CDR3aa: CASSKSGGTAREQYF

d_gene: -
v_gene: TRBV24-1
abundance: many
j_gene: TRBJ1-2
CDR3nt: TGTGCCACCAGTGATAGTGTAGGCTACACCTTC
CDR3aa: CATSDSVGYTF

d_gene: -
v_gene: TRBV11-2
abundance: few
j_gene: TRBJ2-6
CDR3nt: TGTGCCAGCAGCGCGACAGCCTCTGGGGCCAACGTCCTGACTTTC
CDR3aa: CASSATASGANVLTF

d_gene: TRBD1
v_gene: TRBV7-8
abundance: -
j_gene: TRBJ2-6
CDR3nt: TGTGCCAGCAGCTTAGGGATCCTAGGGACAGTTCCCTCTGGGGCCAACGTCCTGACTTTC
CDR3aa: CASSLGILGTVPSGANVLTF

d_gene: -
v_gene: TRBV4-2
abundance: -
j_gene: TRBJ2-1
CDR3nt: TGTGTCAGCAGCCAAGGTGCGAGAGGAGATGAGCAGTTCTTC
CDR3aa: CVSSQGARGDEQFF

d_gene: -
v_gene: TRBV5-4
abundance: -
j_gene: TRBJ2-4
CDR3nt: TGTGCCAGCAGCCCTAGCGCCTTAGCCAAAAACATTCAGTACTTC
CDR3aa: CASSPSALAKNIQYF

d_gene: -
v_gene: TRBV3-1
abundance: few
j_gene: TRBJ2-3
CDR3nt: TGTGCCAGCAGCCAACGGACTAATAGCTACCAAGGGGATACGCAGTATTTT
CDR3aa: CASSQRTNSYQGDTQYF

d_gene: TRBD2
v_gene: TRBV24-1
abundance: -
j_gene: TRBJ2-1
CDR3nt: TGTGCCACCAGTAAGGTAGCGGGAGGCGGGGAGCAGTTCTTC
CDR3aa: CATSKVAGGGEQFF

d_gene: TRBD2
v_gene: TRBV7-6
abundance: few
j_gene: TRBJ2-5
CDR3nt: TGTGCCAGCAGCCCCGGGACTAGCGGGCAGACCCAGTACTTC
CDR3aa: CASSPGTSGQTQYF

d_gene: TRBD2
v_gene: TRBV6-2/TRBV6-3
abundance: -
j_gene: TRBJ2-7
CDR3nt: TGTGCCATCACCTTAGCGGGAGGCTACGAGCAGTACTTC
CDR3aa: CAITLAGGYEQYF

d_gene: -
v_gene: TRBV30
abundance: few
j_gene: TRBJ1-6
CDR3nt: TGTGCCTGGAGCAATGCGCGGGGATGGTCCTATAATTCACCCCTCCATTTT
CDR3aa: CAWSNARGWSYNSPLHF

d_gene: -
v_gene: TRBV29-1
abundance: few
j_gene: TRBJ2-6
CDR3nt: TGCAGCGGATCGAGGCGGAAGGCCAACGTCCTGACTTTC
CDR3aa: CSGSRRKANVLTF

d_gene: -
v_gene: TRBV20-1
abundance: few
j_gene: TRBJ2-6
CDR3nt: TGCAGTGCTCCACGGGGTCCGAGCTCTGGGGCCAACGTCCTGACTTTC
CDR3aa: CSAPRGPSSGANVLTF

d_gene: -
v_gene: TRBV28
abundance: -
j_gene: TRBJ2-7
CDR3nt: TGTGCCAGCAGTTTGTCAGAGTACGAGCAGTACTTC
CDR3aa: CASSLSEYEQYF

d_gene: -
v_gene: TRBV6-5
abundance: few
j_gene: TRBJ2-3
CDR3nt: TGTGCCAGCTCCTATGGGGTAGAAACAGATACGCAGTATTTT
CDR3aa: CASSYGVETDTQYF

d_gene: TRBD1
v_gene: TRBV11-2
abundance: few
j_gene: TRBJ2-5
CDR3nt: TGTGCCAGCGGGCCGACAGGGGCCGGTGAGACCCAGTACTTC
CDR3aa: CASGPTGAGETQYF

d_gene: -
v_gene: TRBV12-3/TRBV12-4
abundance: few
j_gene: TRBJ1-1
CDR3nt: TGTGCCAGCACCAACAGGGTGAAGAACACTGAAGCTTTCTTT
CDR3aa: CASTNRVKNTEAFF

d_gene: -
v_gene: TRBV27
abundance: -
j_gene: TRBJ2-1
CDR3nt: TGTGCCAGTTGGACTATTAAGAGCTCCTACAATGAGCAGTTCTTC
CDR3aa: CASWTIKSSYNEQFF